This T cell receptor beta chain was recorded in a study of blood T cells in healthy people across ages. Study background: About one barcoded beta molecule per two T cells was the capture yield of template switching. Findings of the study overall: Both higher diversity and more naive CD4+ cells marked long-lived donors when set against aged donors. Age advanced and TCR beta diversity per million T cells fell, roughly linearly.

This clonotype was counted a few times. Its antigen is still unknown. A second about 7 to 12 cycle PCR used barcoded and J-beta primers. Each cDNA molecule carried a tag from a template-switch adaptor that contained 12 random nucleotides. TCRdb reprocessed the 5' RACE reads via MiXCR and lists one record per CDR3 protein. The sample carries some 730,000 distinct CDR3 sequences, about a fifth recorded once. The CDR3 is 12 residues long. Trimming pared 9 bases from V and 4 bases from J, leaving 11 bases between. The V gene's germline CDR1 is KGHDR and CDR2 SFDVKD. The sample taken for sequencing was blood. The chain joins TRBV24-1 to TRBJ1-1, with a tentative D call TRBD1 (6 bases). The receptor's source is a man in his 70s in good health. CDR3 coding DNA: TGTGCCACCTCCGGGGGGCTCACTGAAGCTTTCTTT. Its protein product is CATSGGLTEAFF.